This is a list of T cell receptor beta chains from one sample in a study of shared clonotypes between healthy human individuals. This table comes from immunoSEQ multiplex PCR, and its TCRdb copy is limited to in-frame clones, with some not included. The table shows 1 million to 1.3 million clones, with around 82% occurring only once. Sequencing was done on a sample of memory CD4+ T cells from PBMCs. Source of these receptors: a man younger than 30 in good health. Some clones in this sample may be carry-over from other donors' samples. Both conserved end residues are part of each CDR3. The order of the fields is clone size, V gene, D gene, J gene, CDR3 protein, CDR3 DNA. D genes are given only for firm matches. Size tells how often a clone was seen (once, few, many) or the class of an expanded clone, and some rows leave it out.

size: many
V: TRBV5-4
D: .
J: TRBJ2-6
CDR3: CASRSSSGANVLTF
DNA: TGTGCCAGCCGCTCCTCCTCTGGGGCCAACGTCCTGACTTTC

size: .
V: TRBV4-1
D: .
J: TRBJ2-3
CDR3: CASSQVAGTPATQYF
DNA: TGCGCCAGCAGCCAAGTAGCAGGGACCCCCGCTACGCAGTATTTT

size: few
V: TRBV6-5
D: .
J: TRBJ1-1
CDR3: CASSYESGTEAFF
DNA: TGTGCCAGCAGTTACGAATCGGGCACTGAAGCTTTCTTT

size: few
V: TRBV2
D: .
J: TRBJ1-2
CDR3: CASKKLGSHGYTF
DNA: TGTGCCAGCAAAAAGCTCGGGTCTCATGGCTACACCTTC

size: once
V: TRBV4-1
D: .
J: TRBJ2-5
CDR3: CASSQVAAETQYF
DNA: TGCGCCAGCAGCCAAGTCGCAGCAGAGACCCAGTACTTC

size: .
V: TRBV10-3
D: TRBD2
J: TRBJ2-3
CDR3: CAIRNSGSTDTQYF
DNA: TGTGCCATCAGAAATAGCGGGAGCACAGATACGCAGTATTTT

size: .
V: TRBV4-1
D: .
J: TRBJ1-2
CDR3: CASSQDEGGYGYTF
DNA: TGCGCCAGCAGCCAAGATGAGGGGGGCTATGGCTACACCTTC

size: .
V: TRBV6-1
D: .
J: TRBJ1-1
CDR3: CASSEGPGREAFF
DNA: TGTGCCAGCAGTGAAGGACCCGGTCGTGAAGCTTTCTTT

size: .
V: TRBV7-2
D: .
J: TRBJ2-7
CDR3: CASSPGLRSEQYF
DNA: TGTGCCAGCAGCCCGGGCTTAAGGAGCGAGCAGTACTTC

size: .
V: TRBV28
D: .
J: TRBJ2-7
CDR3: CASETGASGAAYEQYF
DNA: TGTGCCAGCGAGACAGGGGCTAGCGGAGCGGCCTACGAGCAGTACTTC

size: .
V: TRBV7-2
D: .
J: TRBJ1-2
CDR3: CASSLWAGLGGYTF
DNA: TGTGCCAGCAGCTTGTGGGCGGGCTTGGGAGGCTACACCTTC

size: .
V: TRBV2
D: .
J: TRBJ2-5
CDR3: CASSVEDQETQYF
DNA: TGTGCCAGCAGTGTAGAAGACCAAGAGACCCAGTACTTC

size: .
V: TRBV18
D: TRBD2
J: TRBJ2-1
CDR3: CASSLQTSVYYNEQFF
DNA: TGTGCCAGCTCACTCCAAACTAGCGTCTACTACAATGAGCAGTTCTTC

size: .
V: TRBV6-5
D: TRBD1
J: TRBJ2-7
CDR3: CASRMGQGSYEQYF
DNA: TGTGCCAGCAGAATGGGACAGGGGAGCTACGAGCAGTACTTC

size: .
V: TRBV6-1
D: .
J: TRBJ1-1
CDR3: CASRTGIVGFEAFF
DNA: TGTGCCAGCAGGACCGGGATTGTGGGTTTTGAAGCTTTCTTT

size: .
V: TRBV14
D: TRBD2
J: TRBJ2-7
CDR3: CASSQGTSGSLYF
DNA: TGTGCCAGCAGCCAAGGTACTAGCGGGAGCTTGTACTTC

size: few
V: TRBV6-1
D: .
J: TRBJ1-3
CDR3: CASTVDGNTIYF
DNA: TGTGCCAGCACAGTTGATGGAAACACCATATATTTT

size: .
V: TRBV28
D: TRBD1
J: TRBJ2-6
CDR3: CASSFTGAGANVLTF
DNA: TGTGCCAGCAGCTTCACAGGGGCTGGGGCCAACGTCCTGACTTTC

size: .
V: TRBV18
D: TRBD2
J: TRBJ2-1
CDR3: CASSIQREPNEQFF
DNA: TGTGCCAGCTCGATCCAGCGGGAGCCCAATGAGCAGTTCTTC

size: .
V: TRBV5-1
D: .
J: TRBJ2-2
CDR3: CASSSGPTGELFF
DNA: TGCGCCAGCAGCTCCGGGCCCACCGGGGAGCTGTTTTTT

size: .
V: TRBV19
D: .
J: TRBJ2-4
CDR3: CASSRVGEDSIQYF
DNA: TGTGCCAGTAGTAGGGTTGGAGAGGATAGCATTCAGTACTTC

size: few
V: TRBV4-2
D: .
J: TRBJ2-3
CDR3: CASSQVSGYLADTQYF
DNA: TGTGCCAGCAGCCAAGTTTCGGGTTATTTGGCAGATACGCAGTATTTT

size: .
V: TRBV9
D: .
J: TRBJ2-1
CDR3: CASSVSQVSNEQFF
DNA: TGTGCCAGCAGCGTGTCACAGGTATCTAATGAGCAGTTCTTC

size: .
V: TRBV6-5
D: TRBD1
J: TRBJ1-2
CDR3: CASSYSGQGGHYGYTF
DNA: TGTGCCAGCAGTTACTCAGGACAGGGAGGGCACTATGGCTACACCTTC

size: few
V: TRBV10-3
D: .
J: TRBJ1-2
CDR3: CAITNGDPGYGYTF
DNA: TGTGCCATCACGAATGGGGACCCAGGCTATGGCTACACCTTC

size: once
V: TRBV15
D: .
J: TRBJ2-3
CDR3: CATSRNVGTDTQYF
DNA: TGTGCCACCAGCAGAAACGTTGGCACAGATACGCAGTATTTT

size: .
V: TRBV28
D: TRBD1
J: TRBJ1-2
CDR3: CASTPRDRGVYGYTF
DNA: TGTGCCAGCACTCCAAGGGACAGGGGGGTTTATGGCTACACCTTC

size: .
V: TRBV7-2
D: .
J: TRBJ2-2
CDR3: CASSLAPAGKAGELFF
DNA: TGTGCCAGCAGCTTAGCCCCGGCAGGGAAGGCCGGGGAGCTGTTTTTT

size: .
V: TRBV5-1
D: .
J: TRBJ2-1
CDR3: CASSPEGGSYNEQFF
DNA: TGCGCCAGCAGTCCCGAGGGCGGATCCTACAATGAGCAGTTCTTC

size: .
V: TRBV5-6
D: TRBD1
J: TRBJ1-4
CDR3: CASSLERRDRGEKLFF
DNA: TGTGCCAGCAGCCTGGAACGCCGGGACAGAGGTGAAAAACTGTTTTTT

size: few
V: TRBV7-2
D: .
J: TRBJ2-7
CDR3: CASSLDGFTYEQYF
DNA: TGTGCCAGCAGCTTAGATGGGTTCACCTACGAGCAGTACTTC

size: few
V: TRBV28
D: .
J: TRBJ2-3
CDR3: CASSPVGFKGGDDQNAYSTDTQYF
DNA: TGTGCCAGCAGCCCGGTTGGGTTCAAAGGCGGCGACGACCAAAACGCTTATAGCACAGATACGCAGTATTTT

size: .
V: TRBV25-1
D: TRBD1
J: TRBJ1-4
CDR3: CASSAVLTGRLFF
DNA: TGTGCCAGCAGTGCAGTATTGACAGGGCGCCTGTTTTTT

size: .
V: TRBV11-2
D: TRBD1
J: TRBJ1-1
CDR3: CASSFSRTGKKNTEAFF
DNA: TGTGCCAGCAGCTTCTCCAGGACAGGGAAGAAGAACACTGAAGCTTTCTTT

size: .
V: TRBV5-1
D: TRBD2
J: TRBJ2-2
CDR3: CASSGGFRLAGGRSTGELFF
DNA: TGCGCCAGCAGCGGCGGGTTTAGGCTAGCGGGAGGTCGGAGCACCGGGGAGCTGTTTTTT

size: .
V: TRBV12-5
D: .
J: TRBJ2-2
CDR3: CASGPGVPGELFF
DNA: TGTGCTAGTGGTCCAGGGGTCCCCGGGGAGCTGTTTTTT

size: once
V: TRBV15
D: .
J: TRBJ2-3
CDR3: CATSSRTTGTDTQYF
DNA: TGTGCCACCAGCTCCCGGACTACCGGAACAGATACGCAGTATTTT

size: once
V: TRBV18
D: .
J: TRBJ2-7
CDR3: CASSPPRGSSYEQYF
DNA: TGTGCCAGCTCACCACCGCGAGGATCCTCCTACGAGCAGTACTTC

size: many
V: TRBV27
D: .
J: TRBJ2-7
CDR3: CASSPHYTIEQYF
DNA: TGTGCCAGCAGTCCCCACTATACTATCGAGCAGTACTTC

size: .
V: TRBV29-1
D: TRBD2
J: TRBJ2-7
CDR3: CSVEMGRGNTLAGRLYEQYF
DNA: TGCAGCGTTGAAATGGGACGGGGGAACACACTAGCGGGCCGCCTCTACGAGCAGTACTTC

size: .
V: TRBV2
D: .
J: TRBJ2-5
CDR3: CASRGYQTQYF
DNA: TGTGCCAGCAGGGGGTATCAGACCCAGTACTTC